What follows is one T cell receptor (beta chain) and its context. Its antigen is undetermined. The sample is drawn from a study of OX40 agonist ivuxolimab in advanced cancers. V was pared by 1 base and J by 3 bases, with 9 bases of the junction left unmatched. The CDR3 spans 16 residues. Germline V CDR1 and CDR2: SGHTA, FQGNSA. Clones were sequenced by immunoSEQ multiplex PCR, and TCRdb holds only the in-frame ones, with some missing. The table has tens of thousands of clones, approximately 85% seen once. General observations from the study: Also showing low normalized T-cell clonal expansion were some of the nonresponders. There was clonal expansion of CD4+ and CD8+ blood T cells by week 6 at 0.1 to 3.0 mg/kg. Expanded clones belonging to CD8+ T cells outnumbered, on average, those of CD4+.

V and J are TRBV7-2 and TRBJ2-7; 7 bases match TRBD2. Specimen: CD4+ or CD8+ T cells sorted from blood, collected in a trial of the OX40 agonist ivuxolimab. This receptor was obtained from an adult with an advanced solid tumor such as melanoma, head and neck, liver or kidney cancer. Written as DNA, the CDR3 is TGTGCCAGCAGCTTAGGGTCTAGCGGAACCTACTACGAGCAGTACTTC. Its translation: CASSLGSSGTYYEQYF.